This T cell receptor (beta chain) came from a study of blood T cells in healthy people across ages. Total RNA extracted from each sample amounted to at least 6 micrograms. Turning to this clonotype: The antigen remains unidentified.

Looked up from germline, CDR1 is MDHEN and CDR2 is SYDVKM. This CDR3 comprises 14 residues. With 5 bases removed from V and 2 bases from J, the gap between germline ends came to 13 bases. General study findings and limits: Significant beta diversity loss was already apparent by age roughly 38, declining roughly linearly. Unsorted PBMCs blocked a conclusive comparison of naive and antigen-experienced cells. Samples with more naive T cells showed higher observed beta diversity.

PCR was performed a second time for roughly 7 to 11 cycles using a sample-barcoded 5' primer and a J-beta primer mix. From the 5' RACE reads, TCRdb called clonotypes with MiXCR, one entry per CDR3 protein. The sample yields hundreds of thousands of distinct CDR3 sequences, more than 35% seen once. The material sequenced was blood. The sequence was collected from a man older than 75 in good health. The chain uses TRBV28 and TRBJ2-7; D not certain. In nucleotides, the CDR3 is TGTGCCAGCAGTGGTGTGAGGATAACCTACGAGCAGTACTTC. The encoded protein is CASSGVRITYEQYF.